The 19 T cell receptor beta chains listed next were all sequenced from one sample in a study of blood T cells in healthy people across ages. Primed by a sample-barcoded 5' primer and a J-beta primer mix, a second PCR proceeded for roughly 6 to 12 cycles. Via MiXCR, TCRdb re-called the 5' RACE reads, giving one row per CDR3 protein. In the table there are roughly 1.5 million distinct CDR3 sequences, 35% to 45% of which are singletons. The sequenced sample was blood. Every receptor here comes from a woman aged 18 to 35 in good health.

The chain links TRBV4-2 to TRBJ2-1; TRBD2 matches at 7 bases. Per germline, CDR1 LGHNA and CDR2 YNFKEQ. There are 16 residues in the CDR3. The V and J ends lost 1 base and 2 bases, in that order; junction bases with no gene match: 5. In DNA form, the CDR3 reads TGTGCCAGCAGCCAAGGACCGCTAGCGGCCTACAATGAGCAGTTCTTC. It encodes CASSQGPLAAYNEQFF.

CDR3 DNA: TGCGCCAGCAGCCAAGAGTCCAGGTTGACCTACGAGCAGTACTTC. Its translation: CASSQESRLTYEQYF. The V and J genes are TRBV4-3 and TRBJ2-5; D gene unclear. The J call is doubtful: the DNA matches TRBJ2-7 better. Per germline, CDR1 LGHNA and CDR2 YSLEER. The CDR3 is 15 amino acids.

This clonotype was seen only a few times. The chain has TRBV12-3 or TRBV12-4 and TRBJ1-1; D is unclear. V lost 4 bases and J lost 3, with 9 bases in between. The CDR3 is 13 amino acids. CDR3 in amino acids: CASSSTGYTEAFF. The CDR3 region has the DNA TGTGCCAGCAGTTCAACGGGCTACACTGAAGCTTTCTTT.

This clonotype has a handful of counts. The chain joins TRBV15 to TRBJ1-2; a possible D gene is TRBD1 (5 bases). The CDR3 contains 14 residues. Germline V gives CDR1 LNHNV, CDR2 YYDKDF (reference sequence). V was shortened by 4 bases and J by 8 bases, with 17 bases between the two germline ends. The CDR3 protein is CATSKPQGFRGYTF. In DNA, the CDR3 is TGTGCCACCAGCAAGCCCCAGGGATTTAGGGGCTACACCTTC.

This clonotype turned up a few times. The chain carries TRBV3-1 and TRBJ2-1, with TRBD2 matching over 12 bases. The CDR3 runs 17 residues. The junction had 10 bases not matched to a gene; V was cut back by 3 bases and J by 7 bases. Looked up from germline, CDR1 is LGHDT and CDR2 is YNNKEL (reference sequence). The CDR3 here is CASSHAPGLAGSNEQFF. DNA of the CDR3: TGTGCCAGCAGCCATGCCCCGGGACTAGCGGGTTCAAATGAGCAGTTCTTC.

A few counts support this clonotype. This sequence joins TRBV20-1 and TRBJ2-7; TRBD2 aligns across 11 bases. This CDR3 is 15 amino acids long. The germline gives CDR1 DFQATT, CDR2 SNEGSKA (reference sequence). Trimming cost V 3 bases and J 5 bases; bases outside gene matches: 9. The CDR3 DNA reads TGCAGTGCTAGCCCCCTGAGACTAGCGGGACACGAGCAGTACTTC. It codes for CSASPLRLAGHEQYF.

The chain has TRBV20-1 and TRBJ2-7; TRBD2 matches at 12 bases. J lost 10 bases, V lost 4 bases, and 20 bases had no gene match. Germline CDR1 DFQATT, CDR2 SNEGSKA (reference sequence). The CDR3 has 17 residues. CDR3 nucleotide sequence: TGCAGTGCTACTAGTTACAGACTAGCGGGGGTTAAGGAGATCCAGTACTTC. Translation gives CSATSYRLAGVKEIQYF.

This clonotype appeared a few times. The CDR3 coding sequence is TGTGCCAGCAGTTCGGGGGACTGGGGAAGCTCCTACGAGCAGTACTTC. Protein product: CASSSGDWGSSYEQYF. The chain is built from TRBV28 and TRBJ2-7; weak D call: TRBD2 (6 bases). Germline CDR1 reads MDHEN; CDR2 reads SYDVKM. V was pared by 4 bases and J by 0 bases, with 16 bases between. This CDR3 contains 16 residues.

This clonotype showed up just a few times. The genes are TRBV5-1 and TRBJ2-7, with 8 bases fitting TRBD1. CDR3 length: 13 residues. Germline V gene data show CDR1 as SGHRS and CDR2 as YFSETQ. V lost 5 bases, J lost 5 bases, and 6 bases stayed unmatched. The CDR3 region has the DNA TGCGCCAGCAGGTGGACAGGGAGCAACGAGCAGTACTTC. Translating it yields CASRWTGSNEQYF.

This clonotype has more than one count but fewer than ten. The chain recombines TRBV7-2 with TRBJ1-1; no clear D gene. CDR1 and CDR2 (germline): SGHTA, FQGNSA. The V end was cut by 0 bases, the J end by 0 bases, with 8 bases between. The CDR3 runs to 15 residues. CDR3 sequence reads: CASSLALHLNTEAFF. The CDR3 coding sequence is TGTGCCAGCAGCTTAGCGCTACATCTGAACACTGAAGCTTTCTTT.

Comment on this clonotype: A much more abundant neighbour one base away suggests this may be a read error. V is TRBV6-1 and J is TRBJ2-6; D is undetermined. Trimming removed 10 bases at V and 0 bases at J, with 13 bases between. The CDR3 totals 15 residues. Germline CDR1 and CDR2: MNHNS and SASEGT. CDR3: CANRAVLSGANVLTF. The CDR3 nucleotides are TGTGCCAACAGAGCTGTCCTCTCTGGGGCCAACGTCCTGACTTTC.

The gene calls are TRBV9 and TRBJ1-6, with D perhaps matching TRBD1 (6 bases). Trimming cost V 2 bases and J 7 bases, with 13 bases left between them. Germline V CDR1 and CDR2: SGDLS, YYNGEE. The CDR3 runs 15 residues. CDR3 in DNA: TGTGCCAGCAGCGTCGAGGGGGACCTAAATTCACCCCTCCACTTT. Its protein product is CASSVEGDLNSPLHF.

The chain carries TRBV2 and TRBJ2-7; no clear D gene. Germline-derived CDR1 and CDR2 are SNHLY and FYNNEI. Trimming left V 2 bases short and J 2 bases short, with 19 bases between. The CDR3 length is 17 residues. The CDR3 here is CASSEILGSPRTYEQYF. The CDR3 region has the DNA TGTGCCAGCAGTGAAATTCTTGGATCTCCGAGGACCTACGAGCAGTACTTC. The whole variable domain, remainder taken from reference TRBV2 and TRBJ2-7, is EPEVTQTPSHQVTQMGQEVILRCVPISNHLYFYWYRQILGQKVEFLVSFYNNEISEKSEIFDDQFSVERPDGSNFTLKIRSTKLEDSAMYFCASSEILGSPRTYEQYFGPGTRLTVT.

The chain employs TRBV20-1 and TRBJ1-4; D uncertain. The CDR3 extends over 18 amino acids. Looked up from germline, CDR1 is DFQATT and CDR2 is SNEGSKA (reference sequence). V lost 0 bases and J lost 0, with 17 bases in between. This CDR3 is CSARDYARDGSTNEKLFF. The CDR3, as DNA: TGCAGTGCTAGAGATTACGCCCGAGACGGCTCAACTAATGAAAAACTGTTTTTT.

The genes are TRBV9 and TRBJ1-2; D possibly corresponds to TRBD1 (5 bases). The ends were cut back, 7 bases at V and 4 bases at J, with 23 bases in the middle. Per the germline V gene, CDR1 is SGDLS and CDR2 is YYNGEE. The CDR3 has 16 amino acids. The CDR3 coding sequence is TGTGCCAGCGCGGAGGGGCGTGGGTCGGGGGGCTATGGCTACACCTTC. Its protein is CASAEGRGSGGYGYTF. Filled out from reference TRBV9 and TRBJ1-2, the complete variable domain reads DSGVTQTPKHLITATGQRVTLRCSPRSGDLSVYWYQQSLDQGLQFLIQYYNGEERAKGNILERFSAQQFPDLHSELNLSSLELGDSALYFCASAEGRGSGGYGYTFGSGTRLTVV.

J is TRBJ1-2 and V is TRBV3-1, with unresolved D. Germline CDR1 LGHDT, CDR2 YNNKEL (reference sequence). The CDR3 spans 15 residues. V gave up 1 base and J gave up 0 bases, with 9 bases separating them. This chain's CDR3 is CASSQVYGTNYGYTF. CDR3 sequence (DNA): TGTGCCAGCAGCCAAGTTTACGGAACTAACTATGGCTACACCTTC.

The chain recombines TRBV29-1 with TRBJ2-1; 9 bases map to TRBD1. V lost 5 bases to trimming and J lost 9 bases; unmatched junction nucleotides: 14. The CDR3 contains 15 residues. Germline CDR1 SQVTM, CDR2 ANQGSEA. CDR3 bases: TGCAGCGTTCTCGAACGCCGGGACAGGGTCCGTGAGCAGTTCTTC. Its translation is CSVLERRDRVREQFF.

This clonotype has more than one count but fewer than ten. The V and J genes are TRBV4-1 and TRBJ2-3; TRBD2 agrees at 7 bases. J gave up 0 bases and V 4 bases, and 7 bases lay outside the gene matches. This CDR3 contains 16 residues. Germline V CDR1 and CDR2: MGHRA, YSYEKL. In DNA, the CDR3 is TGCGCCAGCAGCCCTCTAGCGGATCCTAGCACAGATACGCAGTATTTT. It codes for CASSPLADPSTDTQYF.

The genes are TRBV15 and TRBJ2-6; D gene ambiguous. The germline gives CDR1 LNHNV, CDR2 YYDKDF (reference sequence). Trimming stripped 6 bases from V and 0 bases from J, with 9 bases between. The CDR3 extends over 15 amino acids. CDR3 sequence (DNA): TGTGCCACCAGAGTTCTAGACTCTGGGGCCAACGTCCTGACTTTC. Protein sequence: CATRVLDSGANVLTF.